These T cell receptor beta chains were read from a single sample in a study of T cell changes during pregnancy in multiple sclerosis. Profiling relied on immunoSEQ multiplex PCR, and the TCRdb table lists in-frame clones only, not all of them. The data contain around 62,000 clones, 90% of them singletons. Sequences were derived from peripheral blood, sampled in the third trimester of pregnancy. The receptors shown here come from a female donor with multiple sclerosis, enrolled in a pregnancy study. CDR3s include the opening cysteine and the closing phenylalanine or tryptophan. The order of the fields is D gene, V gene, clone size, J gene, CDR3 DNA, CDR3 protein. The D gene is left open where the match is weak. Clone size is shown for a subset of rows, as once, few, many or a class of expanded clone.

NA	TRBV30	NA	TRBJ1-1	TGTGCCTGGAGTATTACACTGAACACTGAAGCTTTCTTT	CAWSITLNTEAFF
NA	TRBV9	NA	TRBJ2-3	TGTGCCAGCAGCGTAGGGGCGGCTCGGGACACAGATACGCAGTATTTT	CASSVGAARDTDTQYF
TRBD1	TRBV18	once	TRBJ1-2	TGTGCCAGCTCACCAAGAGAAGGGGGCAGCTATGGCTACACCTTC	CASSPREGGSYGYTF
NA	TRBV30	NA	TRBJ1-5	TGTGCCTGGAGTGGGACAGAAGGTCAGCCCCAGCATTTT	CAWSGTEGQPQHF
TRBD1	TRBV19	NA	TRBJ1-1	TGTGCCAGTATTAACATCCATCCGGGACAGGGGAACACTGAAGCTTTCTTT	CASINIHPGQGNTEAFF
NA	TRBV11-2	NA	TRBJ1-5	TGTGCCAGCAGCCCGAGTGTGCCTCAGCCCCAGCATTTT	CASSPSVPQPQHF
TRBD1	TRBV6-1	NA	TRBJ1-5	TGTGCCAGCAGTGAACCCATTACCGGACAGGGGGCAAGCCAGCCCCAGCATTTT	CASSEPITGQGASQPQHF
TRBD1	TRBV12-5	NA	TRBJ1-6	TGTGCTAGTGGACCGGGACAGATCGATTCACCCCTCCACTTT	CASGPGQIDSPLHF
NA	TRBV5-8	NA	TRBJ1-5	TGTGCCAGTACCGGACAGATTCATAGCAATCAGCCCCAGCATTTT	CASTGQIHSNQPQHF
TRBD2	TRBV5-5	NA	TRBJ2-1	TGTGCCAGCATCAACCCACTAGCGGGAGGAAATAATGAGCAGTTCTTC	CASINPLAGGNNEQFF
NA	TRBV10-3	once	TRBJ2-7	TGTGCCATCACCCGGTCCCGGGATAATGAGCAGTACTTC	CAITRSRDNEQYF
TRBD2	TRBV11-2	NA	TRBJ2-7	TGTGCCAGCAGCTTAGATCCTGCTAGCGGGATCAACGAGCAGTACTTC	CASSLDPASGINEQYF
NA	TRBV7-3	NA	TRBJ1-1	TGTGCCAGCAGCTCCCAGGGAACTGAAGCTTTCTTT	CASSSQGTEAFF
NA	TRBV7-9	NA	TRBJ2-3	TGTGCCAGCAGTTGGAGAAGGGGGAGAGATACGCAGTATTTT	CASSWRRGRDTQYF
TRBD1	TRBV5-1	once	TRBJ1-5	TGCGCCAGCAGCGGAATACCGGGACAGGATCAGCCCCAGCATTTT	CASSGIPGQDQPQHF
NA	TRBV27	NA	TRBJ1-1	TGTGCCTCCGGGGGGACGGGCACTGAAGCTTTCTTT	CASGGTGTEAFF
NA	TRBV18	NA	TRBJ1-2	TGTGCCAGCTCTCCCCCCGTGGACAGTTATTATGGCTACACCTTC	CASSPPVDSYYGYTF
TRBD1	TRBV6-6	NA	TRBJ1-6	TGTGCCAGCAGCACAGGGGGTAATAATTCACCCCTCCACTTT	CASSTGGNNSPLHF
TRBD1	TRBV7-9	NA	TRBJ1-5	TGTGCCAGCAGCTCATCGGACAGGTCCGTTCAGCCCCAGCATTTT	CASSSSDRSVQPQHF
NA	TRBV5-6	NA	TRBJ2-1	TGTGCCAGCAGCTACTTCGGGGCTAGCGACCTGTTGAATGAGCAGTTCTTC	CASSYFGASDLLNEQFF
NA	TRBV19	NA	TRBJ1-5	TGTGCCAGTACTGACAGGAACAATCAGCCCCAGCATTTT	CASTDRNNQPQHF
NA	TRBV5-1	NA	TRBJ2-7	TGCGCCAGCAGCTCCAGGGCCTTCTCCTACGAGCAGTACTTC	CASSSRAFSYEQYF
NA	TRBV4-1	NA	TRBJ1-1	TGCGCCAGCAGCCAAGATCTGATCAGATCACAGGGAGGGTACACTGAAGCTTTCTTT	CASSQDLIRSQGGYTEAFF
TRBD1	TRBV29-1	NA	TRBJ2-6	TGCAGCGTGGCGGGACAGGGGGCCTCCGGGGCCAACGTCCTGACTTTC	CSVAGQGASGANVLTF
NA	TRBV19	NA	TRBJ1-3	TGTGCCAGTAGCCGAGTAGACTCTGGAAACACCATATATTTT	CASSRVDSGNTIYF
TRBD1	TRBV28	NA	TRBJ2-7	TGTGCCAGCAGTCGCCCAGGGGACAGTTCCTACGAGCAGTACTTC	CASSRPGDSSYEQYF
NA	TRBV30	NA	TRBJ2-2	TGTGCCTGGATCGGCGGTTCTATGGCCGGGGAGCTGTTTTTT	CAWIGGSMAGELFF
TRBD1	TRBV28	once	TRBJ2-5	TGTGCCAGCAGTTCGGCCAGGGGGCAGGAGACCCAGTACTTC	CASSSARGQETQYF
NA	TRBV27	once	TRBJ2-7	TGTGCCAGCACCCGTTGGGGGGTTGCCCTGCACGAGCAGTACTTC	CASTRWGVALHEQYF
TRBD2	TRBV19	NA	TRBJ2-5	TGTGCCAGTAGTATAACGGGAGGGCCGGGGACCCAGTACTTC	CASSITGGPGTQYF
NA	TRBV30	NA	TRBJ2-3	TGTGCCTGGACAGGTCCTAGCACAGATACGCAGTATTTT	CAWTGPSTDTQYF
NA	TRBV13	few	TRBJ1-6	TGTGCCAGCAGCTTAAACATGTCACCCCTCCACTTT	CASSLNMSPLHF
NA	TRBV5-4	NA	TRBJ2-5	TGTGCCAGCAGCCCCTCACTAACCCAAGAGACCCAGTACTTC	CASSPSLTQETQYF